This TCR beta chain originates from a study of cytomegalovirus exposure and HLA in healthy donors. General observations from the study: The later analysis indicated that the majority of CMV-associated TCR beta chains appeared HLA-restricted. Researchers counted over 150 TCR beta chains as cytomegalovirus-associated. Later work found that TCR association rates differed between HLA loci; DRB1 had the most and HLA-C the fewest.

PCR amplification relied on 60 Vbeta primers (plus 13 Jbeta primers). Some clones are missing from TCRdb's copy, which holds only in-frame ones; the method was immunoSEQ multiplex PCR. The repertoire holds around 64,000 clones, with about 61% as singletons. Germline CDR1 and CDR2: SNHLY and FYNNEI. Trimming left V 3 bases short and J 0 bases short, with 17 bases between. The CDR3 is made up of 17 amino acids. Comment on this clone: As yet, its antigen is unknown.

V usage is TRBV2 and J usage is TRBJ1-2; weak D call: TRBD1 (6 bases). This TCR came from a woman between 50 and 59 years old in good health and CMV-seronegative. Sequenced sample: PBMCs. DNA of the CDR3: TGTGCCAGCAGTGAGGGGGCTACCGTAGTTACTAACTATGGCTACACCTTC. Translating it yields CASSEGATVVTNYGYTF.